This is a list of T cell receptor beta chains from one sample in a study of T cell responses to AZD1222 COVID-19 vaccine. Method: immunoSEQ multiplex PCR; TCRdb's copy keeps in-frame clones and lacks some. This sample has 150,000 to 250,000 clones, with approximately 93% found just once. Sequenced here: peripheral blood, sampled 28 days after the second AZD1222 dose. The receptors shown here come from an adult who received the AZD1222 COVID-19 vaccine. Both conserved end residues are part of each CDR3. Each record gives: D gene, V gene, clone size, J gene, CDR3 protein, CDR3 DNA. A D gene is named only where the DNA matches it firmly. Expanded clones get a size class; other rows say once, few or many, or leave the size out.

d_gene: -; v_gene: TRBV9; abundance: -; j_gene: TRBJ2-1; CDR3aa: CASSVAGLSSYNEQFF; CDR3nt: TGTGCCAGCAGCGTAGCGGGCCTAAGCTCCTACAATGAGCAGTTCTTC
d_gene: TRBD1; v_gene: TRBV27; abundance: -; j_gene: TRBJ1-6; CDR3aa: CASTGGLRPLHF; CDR3nt: TGTGCCAGCACAGGGGGCTTGCGACCCCTCCACTTT
d_gene: -; v_gene: TRBV9; abundance: -; j_gene: TRBJ1-2; CDR3aa: CASSVAPLTRGGYTF; CDR3nt: TGTGCCAGCAGCGTAGCCCCCCTCACCCGCGGTGGCTACACCTTC
d_gene: -; v_gene: TRBV5-1; abundance: -; j_gene: TRBJ1-6; CDR3aa: CASSGSGINSPLHF; CDR3nt: TGCGCCAGCAGCGGATCCGGCATTAATTCACCCCTCCACTTT
d_gene: -; v_gene: TRBV29-1; abundance: -; j_gene: TRBJ1-4; CDR3aa: CSVLTGELFF; CDR3nt: TGCAGCGTCCTCACGGGGGAACTGTTTTTT
d_gene: -; v_gene: TRBV5-1; abundance: once; j_gene: TRBJ2-1; CDR3aa: CASYASGEQFF; CDR3nt: TGCGCCAGCTACGCCTCCGGTGAGCAGTTCTTC
d_gene: -; v_gene: TRBV30; abundance: -; j_gene: TRBJ2-2; CDR3aa: CAWSPPIYERTGELFF; CDR3nt: TGTGCCTGGAGCCCCCCCATCTACGAGAGGACCGGGGAGCTGTTTTTT
d_gene: -; v_gene: TRBV11-3; abundance: -; j_gene: TRBJ2-3; CDR3aa: CASSLRGGADTQYF; CDR3nt: TGTGCCAGCAGCTTAAGGGGCGGGGCAGATACGCAGTATTTT
d_gene: -; v_gene: TRBV4-1; abundance: -; j_gene: TRBJ1-4; CDR3aa: CASSASAFHEKLFF; CDR3nt: TGCGCCAGCAGCGCCTCCGCTTTTCATGAAAAACTGTTTTTT
d_gene: -; v_gene: TRBV7-9; abundance: -; j_gene: TRBJ1-2; CDR3aa: CASSSSAGLKGYTF; CDR3nt: TGTGCCAGCAGCTCCTCAGCAGGGCTAAAGGGCTACACCTTC
d_gene: -; v_gene: TRBV10-1; abundance: -; j_gene: TRBJ2-3; CDR3aa: CASSGPVSTDTQYF; CDR3nt: TGCGCCAGCAGTGGGCCGGTCTCAACAGATACGCAGTATTTT
d_gene: -; v_gene: TRBV3-1/TRBV3-2; abundance: -; j_gene: TRBJ1-5; CDR3aa: CASSQAWGRGWPQHF; CDR3nt: TGTGCCAGCAGCCAAGCTTGGGGGAGGGGATGGCCCCAGCATTTT
d_gene: -; v_gene: TRBV19; abundance: -; j_gene: TRBJ2-3; CDR3aa: CASSIAIGPPDTQYF; CDR3nt: TGTGCCAGTAGTATAGCCATCGGCCCTCCAGATACGCAGTATTTT
d_gene: -; v_gene: TRBV11-2; abundance: -; j_gene: TRBJ2-2; CDR3aa: CASSGGLTGELFF; CDR3nt: TGTGCCAGCAGCGGGGGTTTAACCGGGGAGCTGTTTTTT
d_gene: -; v_gene: TRBV30; abundance: few; j_gene: TRBJ2-1; CDR3aa: CAWLLKDLPKDEQFF; CDR3nt: TGTGCCTGGCTACTCAAGGACCTGCCGAAGGATGAGCAGTTCTTC
d_gene: -; v_gene: TRBV6-5; abundance: -; j_gene: TRBJ2-7; CDR3aa: CASSYSETAAYEQYF; CDR3nt: TGTGCCAGCAGTTACTCAGAGACAGCTGCCTACGAGCAGTACTTC
d_gene: TRBD1; v_gene: TRBV20-1; abundance: -; j_gene: TRBJ1-2; CDR3aa: CSPRQGAGYTF; CDR3nt: TGCAGTCCCAGACAGGGGGCTGGCTACACCTTC
d_gene: TRBD1; v_gene: TRBV15; abundance: -; j_gene: TRBJ2-3; CDR3aa: CATSREDRDTDTQYF; CDR3nt: TGTGCCACCAGCAGGGAGGACAGGGACACAGATACGCAGTATTTT
d_gene: -; v_gene: TRBV14; abundance: -; j_gene: TRBJ2-7; CDR3aa: CASSRVGTSFSYEQYF; CDR3nt: TGTGCCAGCAGCCGAGTCGGGACAAGCTTTTCCTACGAGCAGTACTTC
d_gene: TRBD2; v_gene: TRBV2; abundance: once; j_gene: TRBJ2-3; CDR3aa: CASSQAGVTIDTQYF; CDR3nt: TGTGCCAGCAGTCAAGCGGGGGTTACAATAGATACGCAGTATTTT
d_gene: -; v_gene: TRBV7-8; abundance: -; j_gene: TRBJ1-2; CDR3aa: CASSLANYGYTF; CDR3nt: TGTGCCAGCAGCTTAGCAAACTATGGCTACACCTTC
d_gene: -; v_gene: TRBV9; abundance: -; j_gene: TRBJ2-3; CDR3aa: CASSVAVGGADTQYF; CDR3nt: TGTGCCAGCAGCGTAGCTGTGGGGGGTGCGGATACGCAGTATTTT
d_gene: -; v_gene: TRBV6-5; abundance: -; j_gene: TRBJ1-4; CDR3aa: CASRSGPNEKLFF; CDR3nt: TGTGCCAGCAGGAGCGGGCCTAATGAAAAACTGTTTTTT
d_gene: TRBD1; v_gene: TRBV2; abundance: -; j_gene: TRBJ2-2; CDR3aa: CASRPDRGPYTGELFF; CDR3nt: TGTGCCAGCAGGCCCGACAGGGGGCCGTACACCGGGGAGCTGTTTTTT
d_gene: -; v_gene: TRBV6-4; abundance: -; j_gene: TRBJ2-4; CDR3aa: CASSEDLAAAKNIQYF; CDR3nt: TGTGCCAGCAGTGAGGATTTGGCAGCAGCCAAAAACATTCAGTACTTC
d_gene: TRBD1; v_gene: TRBV7-2; abundance: -; j_gene: TRBJ1-4; CDR3aa: CASSVRGGASNEKLFF; CDR3nt: TGTGCCAGCAGCGTCAGGGGGGGCGCCTCTAATGAAAAACTGTTTTTT
d_gene: -; v_gene: TRBV9; abundance: -; j_gene: TRBJ1-3; CDR3aa: CASSLRGGGDGNTIYF; CDR3nt: TGTGCCAGCAGCCTTAGGGGCGGAGGGGACGGAAACACCATATATTTT
d_gene: TRBD1; v_gene: TRBV6-5; abundance: -; j_gene: TRBJ1-2; CDR3aa: CASSYSATGGSYGYTF; CDR3nt: TGTGCCAGCAGTTACTCGGCGACAGGGGGAAGTTATGGCTACACCTTC
d_gene: -; v_gene: TRBV6-5; abundance: -; j_gene: TRBJ1-5; CDR3aa: CASSYSDSSNQPQHF; CDR3nt: TGTGCCAGCAGTTACTCGGACAGTAGCAATCAGCCCCAGCATTTT
d_gene: -; v_gene: TRBV29-1; abundance: once; j_gene: TRBJ2-1; CDR3aa: CSALPRNEQFF; CDR3nt: TGCAGCGCCCTGCCGCGGAATGAGCAGTTCTTC
d_gene: -; v_gene: TRBV18; abundance: -; j_gene: TRBJ1-5; CDR3aa: CASSPARGPQHF; CDR3nt: TGTGCCAGCTCCCCAGCCCGGGGGCCCCAGCATTTT
d_gene: -; v_gene: TRBV2; abundance: -; j_gene: TRBJ2-7; CDR3aa: CASIGQKDLYEQYF; CDR3nt: TGTGCCAGCATCGGACAGAAAGATCTCTACGAGCAGTACTTC
d_gene: TRBD1; v_gene: TRBV7-6; abundance: -; j_gene: TRBJ2-1; CDR3aa: CASSSPLRDRAIREQFF; CDR3nt: TGTGCCAGCAGTTCCCCCCTGCGGGACAGGGCTATTCGTGAGCAGTTCTTC
d_gene: -; v_gene: TRBV29-1; abundance: -; j_gene: TRBJ2-7; CDR3aa: CSAQTGTAVGYEQYF; CDR3nt: TGCAGCGCTCAGACCGGGACCGCAGTCGGGTACGAGCAGTACTTC
d_gene: TRBD2; v_gene: TRBV9; abundance: -; j_gene: TRBJ2-3; CDR3aa: CASSPGTSGGTSQYF; CDR3nt: TGTGCCAGCAGCCCAGGGACTAGCGGGGGTACCTCCCAGTATTTT
d_gene: -; v_gene: TRBV6-5; abundance: -; j_gene: TRBJ1-2; CDR3aa: CASSEGGPNYGYTF; CDR3nt: TGTGCCAGCAGCGAGGGGGGCCCTAACTATGGCTACACCTTC
d_gene: -; v_gene: TRBV10-3; abundance: -; j_gene: TRBJ2-5; CDR3aa: CAISESTGNEETQYF; CDR3nt: TGTGCCATCAGTGAGTCGACGGGTAATGAGGAGACCCAGTACTTC
d_gene: TRBD1; v_gene: TRBV6-6; abundance: -; j_gene: TRBJ1-5; CDR3aa: CASIVDRAKGQPQHF; CDR3nt: TGTGCCAGCATAGTCGACAGGGCTAAGGGGCAGCCCCAGCATTTT
d_gene: -; v_gene: TRBV7-3; abundance: -; j_gene: TRBJ1-2; CDR3aa: CASSQRAGQRAYGYTF; CDR3nt: TGTGCCAGCAGCCAGAGGGCGGGACAAAGGGCCTATGGCTACACCTTC
d_gene: TRBD2; v_gene: TRBV7-8; abundance: -; j_gene: TRBJ2-1; CDR3aa: CASSPTTLAGSRFF; CDR3nt: TGTGCCAGCAGCCCCACCACCTTAGCGGGGAGTCGGTTCTTC
d_gene: TRBD1; v_gene: TRBV5-6; abundance: -; j_gene: TRBJ2-5; CDR3aa: CASRPGTDFQETQYF; CDR3nt: TGTGCCAGCAGACCGGGGACAGATTTCCAAGAGACCCAGTACTTC
d_gene: -; v_gene: TRBV5-1; abundance: -; j_gene: TRBJ1-1; CDR3aa: CASSFTGAGNTEAFF; CDR3nt: TGCGCCAGCAGCTTCACGGGGGCAGGGAACACTGAAGCTTTCTTT